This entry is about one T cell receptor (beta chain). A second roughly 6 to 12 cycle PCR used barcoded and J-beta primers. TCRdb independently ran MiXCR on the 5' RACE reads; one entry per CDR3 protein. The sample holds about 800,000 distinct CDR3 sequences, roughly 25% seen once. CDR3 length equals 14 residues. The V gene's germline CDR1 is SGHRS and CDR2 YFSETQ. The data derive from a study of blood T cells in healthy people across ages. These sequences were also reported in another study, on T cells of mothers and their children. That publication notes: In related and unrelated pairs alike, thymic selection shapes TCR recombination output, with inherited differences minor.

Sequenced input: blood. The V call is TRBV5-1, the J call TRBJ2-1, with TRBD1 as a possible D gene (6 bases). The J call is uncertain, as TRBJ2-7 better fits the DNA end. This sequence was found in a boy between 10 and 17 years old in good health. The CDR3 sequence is CASSLFGTNYEQYF. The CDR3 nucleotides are TGCGCCAGCAGCTTGTTCGGGACAAACTACGAGCAGTACTTC.